This T cell receptor (beta chain) was recorded in a study of shared clonotypes between healthy human individuals. The study, taken as a whole, reports: Incompleteness in sorted-subset sequencing, despite large depth, was shown by rarefaction. Among a few donors, approximately 5% of naive CD4 clonotypes were found in common.

The CDR3 extends over 15 amino acids. Germline-derived CDR1 and CDR2 are LGHNA and YSLEER. V gave up 3 bases and J gave up 0 bases, with 9 bases separating them. Concerning this clone: The antigen remains unidentified.

CD8 cells classed as naive were CD45RO-negative and positively selected for CCR7, excluding terminally differentiated effector memory CD45RA+ cells. Genomic DNA belonging to each subset was distributed in equal measure over several immunoSEQ plates. Assay: immunoSEQ multiplex PCR; the TCRdb copy retains only in-frame clones and omits some. The sample has about 2.2 million clones; just over 90% are singletons. Sequenced material: naive CD8+ T cells from PBMCs. This TCR was sampled from a man between 18 and 35 years old in good health. Some clones in this sample may be carry-over from other donors' samples. J is TRBJ1-3 and V is TRBV4-3; D is unresolved. In DNA, the CDR3 is TGCGCCAGCAGCCAGATTTTAGGCTCTGGAAACACCATATATTTT. Residues: CASSQILGSGNTIYF.